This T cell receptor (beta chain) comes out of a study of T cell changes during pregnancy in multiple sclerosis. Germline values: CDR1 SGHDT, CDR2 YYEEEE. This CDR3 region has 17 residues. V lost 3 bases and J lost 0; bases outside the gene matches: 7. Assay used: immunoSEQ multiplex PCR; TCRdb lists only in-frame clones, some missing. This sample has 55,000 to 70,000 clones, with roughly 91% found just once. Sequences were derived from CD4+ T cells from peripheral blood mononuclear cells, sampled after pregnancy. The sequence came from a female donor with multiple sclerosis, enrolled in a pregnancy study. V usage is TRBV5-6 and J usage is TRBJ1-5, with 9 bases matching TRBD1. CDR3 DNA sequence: TGTGCCAGCAGCTCGGGACAGGGCTATTATAGCAATCAGCCCCAGCATTTT. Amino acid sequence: CASSSGQGYYSNQPQHF.